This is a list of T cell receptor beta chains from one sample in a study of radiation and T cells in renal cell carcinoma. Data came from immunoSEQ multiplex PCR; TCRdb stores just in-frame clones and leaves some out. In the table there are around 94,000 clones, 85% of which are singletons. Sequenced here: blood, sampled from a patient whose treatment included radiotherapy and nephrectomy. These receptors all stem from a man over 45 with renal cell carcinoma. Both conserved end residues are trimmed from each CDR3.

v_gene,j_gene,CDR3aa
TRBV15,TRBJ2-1,ATSRVLDVLEEQF
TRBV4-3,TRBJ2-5,ASSQGGLAGGPETQY
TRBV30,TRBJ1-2,AWSSSVGGYT
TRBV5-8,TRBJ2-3,ASSLEGQLTDTQY
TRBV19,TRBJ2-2,ASSPRRVGELF
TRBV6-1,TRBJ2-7,ASSGGSGSNPYEQY
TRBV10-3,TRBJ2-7,AISETASYEQY
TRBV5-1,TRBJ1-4,ASSRNRAEKLF
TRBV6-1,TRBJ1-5,ASSASDRGSYESNQPQH
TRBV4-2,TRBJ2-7,ASSPGLFSGGFYEQY
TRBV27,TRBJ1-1,ASSRPAQIGGPEAF
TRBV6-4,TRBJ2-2,ASSREPLGELF
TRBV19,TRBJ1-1,ASSTALNTEAF
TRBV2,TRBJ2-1,ASSGGQSYNEQF
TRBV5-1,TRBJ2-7,ASSLVDEQY
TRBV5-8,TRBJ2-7,ASSLPGQGTDEQY
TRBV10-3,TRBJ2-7,AISESSTYEQY
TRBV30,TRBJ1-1,AWARRTAGTEAF
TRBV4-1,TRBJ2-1,ASSQANYRGIYNEQF
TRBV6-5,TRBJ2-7,ASSYGQGPTYEQY
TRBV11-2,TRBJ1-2,ASSPTRDPNYGYT
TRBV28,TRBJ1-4,ASRRRGATNEKLF
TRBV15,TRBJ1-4,ATSRDLGMAVEKLF
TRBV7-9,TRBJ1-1,ASSLVVANTEAF
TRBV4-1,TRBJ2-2,ASRGLAVATGELF
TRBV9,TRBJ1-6,ASSMPPGTGNSPLH
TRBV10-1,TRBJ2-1,ASSPGTPYNEQF
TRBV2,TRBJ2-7,ASRSLEGSYEQY
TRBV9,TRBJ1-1,ASSPIGTAEAF
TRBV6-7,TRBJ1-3,ASRMTGALSGNTIY
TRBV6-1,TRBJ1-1,ASSPRVVTEAF
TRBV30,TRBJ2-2,AWKARPNTGELF
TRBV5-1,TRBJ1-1,ASSFSVDLNTEAF
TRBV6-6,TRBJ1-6,ASGTGQPGSPLH
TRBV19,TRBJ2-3,ASSTGLAGVSDTQY